Each of the 13 T cell receptor beta chains below was sequenced from the same sample in a study of Graves' ophthalmopathy and Graves' hyperthyroidism. The sequenced template was RNA, covering the TCR beta CDR3 region. The library came from an HTBI-primed first-round RT-PCR and a second-round multiplex PCR. Using its own MiXCR run on the multiplex PCR reads, TCRdb lists one record per CDR3 protein. The table lists just over 400,000 distinct CDR3 sequences, roughly 20% of them singletons. The sequenced material came from peripheral blood. These TCRs come from a woman under 30 with stable Graves' hyperthyroidism.

The table lists this clonotype with a few counts. The rearrangement uses TRBV4-1 and TRBJ1-1, with D uncertain. V was cut by 3 bases and J by 7 bases, with 15 bases left in between. Germline V gene data show CDR1 as MGHRA and CDR2 as YSYEKL. The CDR3 has 14 residues. CDR3 nucleotide sequence: TGCGCCAGCAGCCAGGTCGGGTCAACAGATGAAGCTTTCTTT. It specifies CASSQVGSTDEAFF.

V and J are TRBV6-5 and TRBJ2-7, with TRBD2 as a possible D gene (7 bases). The V gene's germline CDR1 is MNHEY and CDR2 SVGAGI. The CDR3 contains 14 residues. Between the trimmed V and J ends, which lost 1 base and 7 bases, there was a span of 14 bases. The CDR3 loop is CASSYFGGAEEQYF. The CDR3 bases are TGTGCCAGCAGTTACTTTGGGGGGGCTGAAGAGCAGTACTTC.

This clonotype was seen a handful of times. The J gene is TRBJ2-2, the V gene TRBV4-2, with 11 bases that match TRBD2. This CDR3 spans 16 amino acids. Germline CDR1 and CDR2: LGHNA and YNFKEQ. V was pared by 4 bases and J by 6 bases, with 7 bases of the junction left unmatched. The CDR3 protein is CASSRLLAGASGELFF. DNA for the CDR3: TGTGCCAGCAGCCGACTACTAGCGGGAGCTTCCGGGGAGCTGTTTTTT.

This clonotype has only one observation. The V gene is TRBV28, the J gene TRBJ1-6; unclear D gene. The V gene's germline CDR1 is MDHEN and CDR2 SYDVKM. Trimming took off 5 bases at V and 7 bases at J, with 18 bases between the two ends. The CDR3 is 16 residues long. CDR3 protein: CASSPTPHLWNSPLHF. For the CDR3, the DNA is TGTGCCAGCAGTCCTACCCCACATCTTTGGAATTCACCCCTCCACTTT.

This clonotype was seen a handful of times. The chain combines TRBV11-2 with TRBJ2-7, with TRBD1 identical over 9 bases. Germline V lookup: CDR1 SGHAT, CDR2 FQNNGV. The CDR3 extends over 15 amino acids. V trimming: 0 bases; J trimming: 4 bases; junction bases outside the gene matches: 4. Here the CDR3 DNA reads TGTGCCAGCAGCTTAGATCCGGGACAGGGTTACGAGCAGTACTTC. Its protein is CASSLDPGQGYEQYF.

This chain connects TRBV2 to TRBJ1-2; possible D gene TRBD1, 5 bases. V shed 8 bases and J shed 4 bases, with 20 bases lying between them. The germline gives CDR1 SNHLY, CDR2 FYNNEI. CDR3 length equals 15 residues. The CDR3 DNA follows: TGTGCCAGCTCGGACCAAACCGGGACTGCCTATGGCTACACCTTC. It specifies CASSDQTGTAYGYTF.

This clonotype was seen ten or more times. The chain recombines TRBV30 with TRBJ1-5; D remains unclear. CDR1 is GTSNPN and CDR2 is SVGIG in the germline V gene (reference sequence). CDR3 size: 13 residues. V was pared by 4 bases and J by 1 base, with 8 bases between. The CDR3 protein is CAWNGDSNQPQHF. As DNA, the CDR3 is TGTGCCTGGAACGGAGACAGCAATCAGCCCCAGCATTTT.

This clonotype was seen at least ten times. The V call is TRBV6-5, the J call TRBJ2-7; D is perhaps TRBD2 (6 bases). Germline CDR1 reads MNHEY; CDR2 reads SVGAGI. This CDR3 is 15 amino acids long. The ends were cut back, 7 bases at V and 5 bases at J, with 21 bases in the middle. The CDR3 spells CASTKDGGEVDEQYF. The CDR3 DNA is TGTGCCAGCACAAAAGACGGGGGAGAGGTGGACGAGCAGTACTTC.

The genes are TRBV9 and TRBJ2-7; 12 bases are shared with TRBD2. After removal of 4 bases from V and 3 bases from J, the junction contained 8 bases not matched to a gene. Germline V gene data show CDR1 as SGDLS and CDR2 as YYNGEE. The CDR3 is 16 amino acids. In DNA form, the CDR3 reads TGTGCCAGCAGCCCCCGACTAGCGGGAGTGGGCTACGAGCAGTACTTC. This encodes CASSPRLAGVGYEQYF.

Only a few counts were recorded for this clonotype. The J gene is TRBJ2-5, the V gene TRBV3-1; 8 bases align to TRBD2. From germline, CDR1 is LGHDT and CDR2 YNNKEL (reference sequence). This CDR3 is 12 amino acids long. V dropped 2 bases and J dropped 7; count of bases not matched to a gene: 0. CDR3 amino acids: CASSQRGGTQYF. CDR3 DNA sequence: TGTGCCAGCAGCCAACGGGGGGGGACCCAGTACTTC.

V usage is TRBV28 and J usage is TRBJ1-5; 7 nucleotides align to TRBD1. This CDR3 region has 15 residues. V lost 6 bases, J lost 2 bases, and 7 bases stayed unmatched. Per the germline V gene, CDR1 is MDHEN and CDR2 is SYDVKM. DNA of the CDR3: TGTGCCAGCAGGAGAGGACAGGCCGGCAATCAGCCCCAGCATTTT. Residues: CASRRGQAGNQPQHF. The full variable domain, completed using reference TRBV28 and TRBJ1-5, is DVKVTQSSRYLVKRTGEKVFLECVQDMDHENMFWYRQDPGLGLRLIYFSYDVKMKEKGDIPEGYSVSREKKERFSLILESASTNQTSMYLCASRRGQAGNQPQHFGDGTRLSIL.

This clonotype was detected many times. V and J are TRBV5-1 and TRBJ1-1, with TRBD1 as a possible D gene (5 bases). This CDR3 region has 13 residues. V was pared by 4 bases and J by 3 bases, with 10 bases between. Germline CDR1 and CDR2: SGHRS and YFSETQ. CDR3 in DNA: TGCGCCAGCAGCAAGGGGACGGACACTGAAGCTTTCTTT. This sequence encodes CASSKGTDTEAFF.

This clonotype came up many times. The gene calls are TRBV12-3 or TRBV12-4 and TRBJ2-7, with 10 bases fitting TRBD2. J gave up 0 bases and V 5 bases, and 1 base lay outside the gene matches. This CDR3 contains 14 residues. Written as DNA, the CDR3 is TGTGCCAGCAGTGGGACTAGCGTCTCCTACGAGCAGTACTTC. It encodes CASSGTSVSYEQYF.